The rows below give T cell receptor beta chains drawn from one sample of a study of blood T cell repertoires in COVID-19. Repertoires were generated with immunoSEQ multiplex PCR, while TCRdb's copy carries only in-frame clones and drops some. Here the sample spans fewer than 400,000 clones, 80% to 90% being singletons. The sample taken for sequencing was PBMCs or T cells enriched from blood (not recorded which). These receptors all stem from a man aged 30-40 years who had recovered from COVID-19. Both conserved end residues are trimmed from each CDR3. Clone sizes are given selectively: once, few, many, or a class where the clone is expanded.

.	TRBJ1-1	TRBV3-1/TRBV3-2	ASSRDQGSWVTEAF
.	TRBJ2-3	TRBV9	ASSVVPETSGSSTDTQY
.	TRBJ1-5	TRBV10-3	AISAGDQPQH
.	TRBJ2-2	TRBV5-6	ASSPLDRRFTGELF
.	TRBJ2-5	TRBV4-1	ASSLATSLETQY
.	TRBJ2-1	TRBV19	ASSIRSLGGGAYNEQF
.	TRBJ2-5	TRBV7-8	ASSRGVPETQY
.	TRBJ2-1	TRBV5-1	ASSSGSYNEQF
.	TRBJ1-6	TRBV27	ASSRQGGLRNSPLH
few	TRBJ1-1	TRBV6-2/TRBV6-3	ASSRTGGTEAF
.	TRBJ1-1	TRBV7-9	ASSSGSSGMGTEAF
few	TRBJ1-1	TRBV18	ASSPPVRTEAF
.	TRBJ1-6	TRBV12-3/TRBV12-4	ASSSPGGSPLH
once	TRBJ1-4	TRBV6-5	ASSTGGLPNEKLF
.	TRBJ2-7	TRBV3-1/TRBV3-2	ASSQDPSGAEQY
.	TRBJ2-2	TRBV10-1	ASKGGAGELF
.	TRBJ1-2	TRBV6-5	ASSYGLDRVSGYT
.	TRBJ2-3	TRBV5-4	ASSSLAGGFTDTQY
.	TRBJ1-6	TRBV30	AFSTGGSSPLH
.	TRBJ1-1	TRBV12-3/TRBV12-4	ASTQRVNTEAF
.	TRBJ2-1	TRBV29-1	SVGRQGSYNEQF
.	TRBJ1-2	TRBV4-2	ASSQDVSGPGYT
once	TRBJ1-4	TRBV11-1	ASSLGGNNEKLF
.	TRBJ1-1	TRBV10-2	ASSSRGFRNTEAF
.	TRBJ1-1	TRBV13	ASSARTGTSTEAF
.	TRBJ1-2	TRBV4-3	ASSQDLNTVDYGYT
many	TRBJ1-2	TRBV19	ASSILPGGTYT
.	TRBJ1-4	TRBV30	AWSASRTGEVEKLF
.	TRBJ1-1	TRBV7-8	ASSTDRVGAF
.	TRBJ2-4	TRBV6-2/TRBV6-3	ASSYGQGSSY
.	TRBJ1-2	TRBV12-3/TRBV12-4	ASSPDSNYGYT
once	TRBJ1-2	TRBV10-3	AISAGDRNYGYT
.	TRBJ1-1	TRBV6-2/TRBV6-3	ASSLRGTEAF
.	TRBJ2-5	TRBV5-1	ASSSIAAYQETQY
.	TRBJ2-7	TRBV5-1	ASSNFGERHSYEQY
.	TRBJ2-1	TRBV12-3/TRBV12-4	ASSWGTYNEQF
.	TRBJ2-5	TRBV7-2	ASKSSGSPGETQY
.	TRBJ2-2	TRBV9	ASSSGTTGELF
.	TRBJ2-3	TRBV29-1	SGRWVQGGNTDTQY
.	TRBJ2-2	TRBV6-5	ASSLSSGELF
.	TRBJ1-1	TRBV19	ASSIDLETNRGTEAF
.	TRBJ1-4	TRBV5-1	ASSLGQGGNEKLF
.	TRBJ2-2	TRBV5-1	ASSTGAGTGELF
.	TRBJ1-5	TRBV19	ASSILAGGGPGPQH
.	TRBJ2-1	TRBV6-5	ASSYSKRGAYNEQF
once	TRBJ1-2	TRBV30	AWSLLTPRLRGYT
.	TRBJ2-2	TRBV7-8	ASSSVATGELF
.	TRBJ1-2	TRBV10-3	AISESRQGRVYGYT
.	TRBJ2-1	TRBV27	ASSFSRGAYHNEQF
.	TRBJ2-1	TRBV10-3	AISDLERVANEQF
.	TRBJ1-6	TRBV2	ASNWDRTLH